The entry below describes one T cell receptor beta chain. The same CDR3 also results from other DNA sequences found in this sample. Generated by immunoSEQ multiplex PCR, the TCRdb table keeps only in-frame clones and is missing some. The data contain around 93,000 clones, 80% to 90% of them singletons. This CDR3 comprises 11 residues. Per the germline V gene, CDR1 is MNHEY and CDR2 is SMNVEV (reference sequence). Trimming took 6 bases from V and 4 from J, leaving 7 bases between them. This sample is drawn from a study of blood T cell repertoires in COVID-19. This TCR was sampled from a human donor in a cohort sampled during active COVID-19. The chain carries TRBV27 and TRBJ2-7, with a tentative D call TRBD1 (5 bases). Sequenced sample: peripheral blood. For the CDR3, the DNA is TGTGCCAGCAGCCAGGGTTACGAGCAGTACTTC. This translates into CASSQGYEQYF.